The 10 T cell receptor beta chains in this list originate from one sample, sequenced in a study of T cells in Graves' hyperthyroidism and ophthalmopathy. It was RNA transcripts that yielded the amplified TCR beta CDR3 regions. During a first-round RT-PCR of the TCR CDR3, the HTBI primer set was used. MiXCR, applied by TCRdb to the multiplex PCR reads, yields one record per CDR3 protein. This table holds 300,000 to 400,000 distinct CDR3 sequences, approximately 14% found once. Sequenced: blood. All receptors derive from a woman aged 55-75 years with Graves' hyperthyroidism.

This clonotype showed up just a few times. The chain uses TRBV9 and TRBJ2-1; 11 bases fit TRBD1. The CDR3 contains 15 residues. V shed 3 bases, J shed 7 bases, and the junction held 6 bases outside the gene matches. Germline V CDR1 and CDR2: SGDLS, YYNGEE. The CDR3 region has the DNA TGTGCCAGCAGCGCCCGGGACAGGGGGAATAATGAGCAGTTCTTC. This sequence encodes CASSARDRGNNEQFF. The variable domain in full, completed from reference TRBV9 and TRBJ2-1, reads DSGVTQTPKHLITATGQRVTLRCSPRSGDLSVYWYQQSLDQGLQFLIQYYNGEERAKGNILERFSAQQFPDLHSELNLSSLELGDSALYFCASSARDRGNNEQFFGPGTRLTVL.

This clonotype appeared many times. J is TRBJ2-5 and V is TRBV7-8; a weak D match, TRBD1 (6 bases). The V gene's germline CDR1 is SGHVS and CDR2 FQNEAQ. Trimming shortened V by 7 bases and J by 2 bases, and 17 bases separated the two germline ends. This CDR3 comprises 15 residues. CDR3 loop: CASNQPGHSQETQYF. The CDR3 DNA is TGTGCCAGCAACCAACCGGGACACTCACAAGAGACCCAGTACTTC.

The sample holds a few counts of this clonotype. V gene TRBV18 combines with J gene TRBJ2-2, with D possibly being TRBD2 (6 bases). This CDR3 contains 13 residues. CDR1 is KGHSH and CDR2 is LQKENI in the germline V gene. V lost 4 bases and J 10 bases, leaving 13 bases between the germline ends. The CDR3 spells CASSLSGSKELFF. CDR3 DNA sequence: TGTGCCAGCTCACTAAGCGGGTCGAAGGAGCTGTTTTTT. The full variable domain, its missing parts supplied by reference TRBV18 and TRBJ2-2, is NAGVMQNPRHLVRRRGQEARLRCSPMKGHSHVYWYRQLPEEGLKFMVYLQKENIIDESGMPKERFSAEFPKEGPSILRIQQVVRGDSAAYFCASSLSGSKELFFGEGSRLTVL.

For this clonotype: The junction shows a germline mismatch at one end, possibly a read error. The chain employs TRBV20-1 and TRBJ2-7; D is perhaps TRBD1 or TRBD2 (5 bases each). From germline, CDR1 is DFQATT and CDR2 SNEGSKA (reference sequence). This CDR3 is 14 amino acids long. This CDR3 reads CSAREGRSYYGQYF. For the CDR3, the DNA is TGCAGTGCTAGAGAGGGACGGTCCTACTACGGGCAGTACTTC.

This clonotype was detected only a few times. The chain employs TRBV10-3 and TRBJ1-1; D gene uncertain. V was shortened by 5 bases and J by 1 base, with 17 bases between the two germline ends. Germline loops: CDR1 ENHRY, CDR2 SYGVKD. This CDR3 is built from 16 residues. CDR3 nucleotide sequence: TGTGCCATCAGTCAACCTAGTGGGTTGGAGAACACTGAAGCTTTCTTT. Its protein is CAISQPSGLENTEAFF.

The V gene is TRBV6-5, the J gene TRBJ1-2; 10 nucleotides align to TRBD1. V gave up 6 bases and J gave up 7 bases; unmatched junction bases: 11. From germline, CDR1 is MNHEY and CDR2 SVGAGI. There are 15 residues in the CDR3. The CDR3 region has the DNA TGTGCCAGCAGAACCTACCGGGACAGGGGTTCTGGCTACACCTTC. Amino acid sequence: CASRTYRDRGSGYTF.

This clonotype was seen repeatedly, ten times or more. This chain links TRBV20-1 with TRBJ2-7; the match to TRBD1 covers 9 bases. The CDR3 is 12 amino acids. Germline assignment: CDR1 DFQATT and CDR2 SNEGSKA (reference sequence). CDR3 DNA sequence: TGCAGCCGGGGACAGGGAGGATACGAGCAGTACTTC. Translation gives CSRGQGGYEQYF.

This clonotype was observed many times. The chain employs TRBV30 and TRBJ2-3; D may be TRBD2 (5 bases). The CDR3 loop spans 10 amino acids. CDR1 and CDR2 (germline): GTSNPN, SVGIG (reference sequence). V shed 8 bases and J shed 5 bases, with 8 bases lying between them. The DNA of the CDR3 is TGTGCCGCCGGGGAAGATACGCAGTATTTT. It codes for CAAGEDTQYF.

The V and J genes are TRBV24-1 and TRBJ2-1, with 16 nucleotides matching TRBD2. This CDR3 is built from 19 residues. CDR1 is KGHDR, CDR2 SFDVKD, per germline. The ends lost 3 bases at V and 4 bases at J; junction bases unmatched: 8. CDR3: CATSDPGLAGGPSYNEQFF. CDR3 in DNA: TGTGCCACCAGTGATCCGGGACTAGCGGGAGGGCCGTCGTACAATGAGCAGTTCTTC.

This clonotype was recorded at least ten times. As DNA, the CDR3 is TGTGCCAGCTCCCGGGACTCCCCGGCAAGGAACACTGAAGCTTTCTTT. Amino acid sequence: CASSRDSPARNTEAFF. V gene TRBV28 combines with J gene TRBJ1-1, with a tentative D call TRBD1 (5 bases). V lost 8 bases and J lost 1, with 20 bases in between. CDR3 size: 16 residues. Germline lookup yields CDR1 MDHEN and CDR2 SYDVKM.